Shown below are 27 T cell receptor beta chains from a single sample sequenced in a study of OX40 agonist ivuxolimab in advanced cancers. The protocol was immunoSEQ multiplex PCR, while the TCRdb copy is restricted to in-frame clones and leaves out a portion. Here the sample spans 50,000 to 65,000 clones, approximately 78% being singletons. The starting material was CD4+ or CD8+ T cells sorted from blood, obtained in a trial of the OX40 agonist ivuxolimab. The receptor source for this set is an adult with an advanced solid tumor such as melanoma, head and neck, liver or kidney cancer.

The chain has TRBV5-4 and TRBJ1-1, with D uncertain. The CDR3 length is 13 residues. V was pared by 6 bases and J by 1 base, with 10 bases between. Looked up from germline, CDR1 is SGHNT and CDR2 is YYREEE (reference sequence). Written as DNA, the CDR3 is TGTGCCAGCAAAGGAACGGAGAACACTGAAGCTTTCTTT. Encoded protein: CASKGTENTEAFF. The full variable domain, completed using reference TRBV5-4 and TRBJ1-1, is ETGVTQSPTHLIKTRGQQVTLRCSSQSGHNTVSWYQQALGQGPQFIFQYYREEENGRGNFPPRFSGLQFPNYSSELNVNALELDDSALYLCASKGTENTEAFFGQGTRLTVV.

The V call is TRBV6-6, the J call TRBJ2-1, with a weak D call TRBD1 (6 bases). Germline CDR1 and CDR2: MNHNY and SVGAGI (reference sequence). CDR3 length: 15 amino acids. V gave up 2 bases and J gave up 0 bases, with 8 bases separating them. This CDR3 reads CASSYETGSYNEQFF. The CDR3 DNA reads as TGTGCCAGCAGTTACGAGACAGGCTCCTACAATGAGCAGTTCTTC.

The chain links TRBV27 to TRBJ1-4; TRBD1 aligns across 8 bases. CDR1 and CDR2 (germline): MNHEY, SMNVEV (reference sequence). This CDR3 has 14 residues. V dropped 5 bases and J dropped 6; count of bases not matched to a gene: 5. In nucleotides, the CDR3 is TGTGCCAGCAGTCTGGACAGGGAGGATGAAAAACTGTTTTTT. This encodes CASSLDREDEKLFF.

The rearrangement joins TRBV25-1 to TRBJ1-1, with 11 bases identical to TRBD1. The CDR3 runs 16 residues. The germline gives CDR1 MGHDK, CDR2 SYGVNS. V gave up 3 bases and J gave up 4 bases; unmatched junction bases: 7. The CDR3 spells CASSDFTGTGGTEAFF. The CDR3 DNA is TGTGCCAGCAGTGACTTCACCGGGACAGGGGGCACTGAAGCTTTCTTT.

In its sample, this clone was seen a few times. This sequence joins TRBV2 and TRBJ1-1; 7 bases line up with TRBD1. CDR1 is SNHLY, CDR2 FYNNEI, per germline. V lost 8 bases to trimming and J lost 4 bases; unmatched junction nucleotides: 10. This CDR3 comprises 14 residues. CDR3 in DNA: TGTGCCAGCGGGCGGGACAGTGGCGTCACTGAAGCTTTCTTT. Encoded protein: CASGRDSGVTEAFF.

This clone turned up a few times. This chain connects TRBV5-4 to TRBJ2-2; tentatively, D is TRBD1 or TRBD2 (6 bases each). Germline V gene sequence: CDR1 SGHNT, CDR2 YYREEE (reference sequence). The CDR3 is 16 residues long. The germline V and J ends were trimmed by 0 bases and 2 bases, with 11 bases remaining between them. For the CDR3, the DNA is TGTGCCAGCAGCTTGGAGTCGGGGGCAAACACCGGGGAGCTGTTTTTT. Translating gives CASSLESGANTGELFF.

CDR3 bases: TGTGCCAGCAGCCCGGGGTGGGGCTTGACAGATACGCAGTATTTT. It codes for CASSPGWGLTDTQYF. The chain combines TRBV7-3 with TRBJ2-3; D is possibly TRBD1 or TRBD2 (5 bases each). CDR3 length: 15 residues. Trimming took 5 bases from V and 3 from J, leaving 15 bases between them. Germline CDR1 SGHTA, CDR2 FQGTGA. The variable domain in full, completed from reference TRBV7-3 and TRBJ2-3, reads GAGVSQTPSNKVTEKGKYVELRCDPISGHTALYWYRQSLGQGPEFLIYFQGTGAADDSGLPNDRFFAVRPEGSVSTLKIQRTERGDSAVYLCASSPGWGLTDTQYFGPGTRLTVL.

This sequence joins TRBV28 and TRBJ2-7; D is uncertain. V was shortened by 5 bases and J by 2 bases, with 13 bases between the two germline ends. Germline CDR1 reads MDHEN; CDR2 reads SYDVKM. The CDR3 has 14 residues. The DNA of the CDR3 is TGTGCCAGCAGTCAGCAACTACAAGCCTACGAGCAGTACTTC. Protein product: CASSQQLQAYEQYF.

J is TRBJ2-5 and V is TRBV19, with D possibly matching TRBD2 (6 bases). There are 16 residues in the CDR3. Germline V lookup: CDR1 LNHDA, CDR2 SQIVND (reference sequence). V was pared by 3 bases and J by 4 bases, with 18 bases between. The chain's CDR3 is CASSIGGNQLGETQYF. In nucleotides, the CDR3 is TGTGCCAGTAGTATTGGGGGGAATCAGTTGGGAGAGACCCAGTACTTC.

The chain has TRBV5-1 and TRBJ1-1; maybe TRBD1 (5 bases). The CDR3 is 14 residues long. Trimming cost V 4 bases and J 7 bases, with 17 bases left between them. Germline loops: CDR1 SGHRS, CDR2 YFSETQ. The CDR3 DNA follows: TGCGCCAGCAGCCTCCTAGGCAGGGAAGGTGAAGCTTTCTTT. As protein: CASSLLGREGEAFF. Full variable domain (rest looked up from reference TRBV5-1 and TRBJ1-1): KAGVTQTPRYLIKTRGQQVTLSCSPISGHRSVSWYQQTPGQGLQFLFEYFSETQRNKGNFPGRFSGRQFSNSRSEMNVSTLELGDSALYLCASSLLGREGEAFFGQGTRLTVV.

The chain uses TRBV4-1 and TRBJ2-1, with no clear D. The CDR3 has 16 amino acids. Per germline, CDR1 MGHRA and CDR2 YSYEKL. The germline V and J ends were trimmed by 4 bases and 2 bases, with 15 bases remaining between them. CDR3 sequence: CASSPVTTKTYNEQFF. The CDR3 nucleotides are TGCGCCAGCAGCCCTGTAACGACCAAAACCTACAATGAGCAGTTCTTC.

V is TRBV11-2 and J is TRBJ2-3; D could derive from TRBD1 or TRBD2 (6 bases each). The V and J ends lost 4 bases and 2 bases respectively, with 13 bases between them. Germline CDR1 is SGHAT and CDR2 is FQNNGV. The CDR3 sequence is 15 residues long. The CDR3 spells CASSSGDTYTDTQYF. In DNA, the CDR3 is TGTGCCAGCAGCTCGGGGGACACCTACACAGATACGCAGTATTTT.

The chain is built from TRBV29-1 and TRBJ2-3; a weak D match, TRBD1 (5 bases). The CDR3 loop spans 12 amino acids. Per germline, CDR1 SQVTM and CDR2 ANQGSEA. V was cut by 7 bases and J by 6 bases, with 14 bases left in between. The CDR3 region has the DNA TGCAGCGGGGGCCAACCTTTGGATACGCAGTATTTT. Protein product: CSGGQPLDTQYF.

The chain uses TRBV15 and TRBJ1-5, with D perhaps TRBD1 (5 bases). Germline V CDR1 and CDR2: LNHNV, YYDKDF (reference sequence). Trimming pared 1 base from V and 0 bases from J, leaving 16 bases between. The CDR3 sequence is 18 residues long. The CDR3 region has the DNA TGTGCCACCAGCAGAGTGACGGACACCAGTTATAGCAATCAGCCCCAGCATTTT. Translated: CATSRVTDTSYSNQPQHF.

V and J are TRBV9 and TRBJ2-4; possibly TRBD1 for D (6 bases). Deletions cut 4 bases from V and 9 bases from J, with 14 bases between. Germline V gene sequence: CDR1 SGDLS, CDR2 YYNGEE. The CDR3 has 13 amino acids. For the CDR3, the DNA is TGTGCCAGCAGCCTCCGACAGGAGACCATTCAGTACTTC. Amino acids: CASSLRQETIQYF.

This chain uses TRBV10-1 with TRBJ2-2, with a tentative D call TRBD1 (5 bases). V lost 7 bases and J 7 bases, leaving 10 bases between the germline ends. Looked up from germline, CDR1 is WNHNN and CDR2 is SYGVQD (reference sequence). This CDR3 region has 12 residues. CDR3: CASMGLSGELFF. The CDR3 DNA is TGCGCCAGCATGGGGCTAAGCGGGGAGCTGTTTTTT.

This chain links TRBV5-8 with TRBJ2-3; 7 bases match TRBD2. J lost 6 bases, V lost 0 bases, and 7 bases had no gene match. The CDR3 extends over 15 amino acids. Germline CDR1 and CDR2: SGHTS and YDEGEE. CDR3 nucleotides: TGTGCCAGCAGCTTGGGCGGCGGGGGACGTGATACGCAGTATTTT. Its protein product is CASSLGGGGRDTQYF.

The CDR3 spells CASSRGTAHNYGYTF. Written as DNA, the CDR3 is TGTGCCAGCAGCCGGGGGACAGCCCATAACTATGGCTACACCTTC. The chain is built from TRBV5-6 and TRBJ1-2; 7 positions agree with TRBD1. Looked up from germline, CDR1 is SGHDT and CDR2 is YYEEEE. The V gene end was trimmed by 4 bases and the J gene end by 1 base; junction bases not matched to a gene: 7. The CDR3 runs 15 residues.

The chain employs TRBV19 and TRBJ1-5; tentative D call: TRBD1 (5 bases). Germline lookup yields CDR1 LNHDA and CDR2 SQIVND (reference sequence). The CDR3 extends over 12 amino acids. V lost 7 bases and J lost 7, with 11 bases in between. Here the CDR3 DNA reads TGTGCCAGTATGGGACTGTCCCAGCCCCAGCATTTT. This sequence encodes CASMGLSQPQHF.

CDR3 amino acids: CASRSRGPPNTEAFF. CDR3 bases: TGTGCCAGCAGATCAAGAGGTCCCCCGAACACTGAAGCTTTCTTT. This chain links TRBV7-8 with TRBJ1-1, with D unclear. Germline lookup yields CDR1 SGHVS and CDR2 FQNEAQ. The V and J ends lost 6 bases and 1 base respectively, with 15 bases between them. CDR3 length: 15 amino acids.

The rearrangement joins TRBV4-1 to TRBJ1-3; D is perhaps TRBD1 (5 bases). The CDR3 covers 16 residues. The germline V gene has CDR1 MGHRA and CDR2 YSYEKL. V was cut by 3 bases and J by 0 bases, with 12 bases left in between. CDR3 nucleotide sequence: TGCGCCAGCAGCCAGACCCCTGGGGGCTCTGGAAACACCATATATTTT. The encoded protein is CASSQTPGGSGNTIYF.

This sequence joins TRBV6-1 and TRBJ1-2, with 7 nucleotides matching TRBD1. This CDR3 spans 15 amino acids. Per the germline V gene, CDR1 is MNHNS and CDR2 is SASEGT. The V and J ends lost 6 bases and 2 bases, in that order; junction bases with no gene match: 9. The DNA of the CDR3 is TGTGCCAGCAGCGGACTATCAGGGGGGAACTATGGCTACACCTTC. Its protein product is CASSGLSGGNYGYTF.

This chain's CDR3 is CASSFSGRTRLGELFF. CDR3 DNA sequence: TGTGCCAGCAGCTTTTCGGGACGGACCCGACTCGGGGAGCTGTTTTTT. The gene calls are TRBV5-6 and TRBJ2-2; either TRBD1 or TRBD2 may supply D (5 bases each). The germline CDR1 and CDR2 sequences are SGHDT and YYEEEE. This CDR3 region has 16 residues. Trimming took 2 bases from V and 7 from J, leaving 18 bases between them.

The CDR3 reads CASSPRQGTGVETQYF. The CDR3 DNA follows: TGCGCCAGCAGCCCCAGACAGGGGACTGGTGTGGAGACCCAGTACTTC. The rearrangement links TRBV5-1 to TRBJ2-5, with 8 bases identical to TRBD1. Germline V gene sequence: CDR1 SGHRS, CDR2 YFSETQ. CDR3 length: 16 amino acids. Trimming cost V 4 bases and J 5 bases; bases outside gene matches: 13.

The chain recombines TRBV10-1 with TRBJ1-5; 8 positions agree with TRBD1. The junction had 3 bases not matched to a gene; V was cut back by 9 bases and J by 2 bases. The length of the CDR3 is 13 residues. CDR1 WNHNN and CDR2 SYGVQD come from the germline V gene (reference sequence). CDR3 bases: TGCGCCAGTCCGGGACAGGGCAATCAGCCCCAGCATTTT. This sequence encodes CASPGQGNQPQHF.

The chain couples TRBV7-2 to TRBJ2-1; perhaps TRBD1 as D (6 bases). V was cut by 0 bases and J by 9 bases, with 12 bases left in between. The CDR3 is 14 amino acids. Germline values: CDR1 SGHTA, CDR2 FQGNSA. DNA for the CDR3: TGTGCCAGCAGCTTAGCGGTAACAGGGTTTGAGCAGTTCTTC. It yields the protein CASSLAVTGFEQFF.

The chain is built from TRBV19 and TRBJ1-4; 8 positions match TRBD1. CDR1 LNHDA and CDR2 SQIVND come from the germline V gene (reference sequence). V was clipped by 2 bases and J by 5 bases; unmatched bases: 1. The CDR3 totals 14 residues. The CDR3 is CASSIQGANEKLFF. In nucleotides, the CDR3 is TGTGCCAGTAGTATACAGGGGGCGAATGAAAAACTGTTTTTT.